This TCR beta chain came from a study of blood T cells in healthy people across ages. Study results and limitations: Estimated diversity that came from one million T cells was considered an underestimate.

Sample-barcoded 5' priming and a J-beta primer mix drove a second PCR of about 7 to 11 cycles. From the 5' RACE reads, TCRdb called clonotypes with MiXCR, one entry per CDR3 protein. The sample records 1.5 million to 2 million distinct CDR3 sequences, about 31% being singletons. The J segment lost 4 bases and the V segment lost 0 bases, leaving 8 bases of the junction unmatched. This CDR3 contains 18 residues. Germline lookup yields CDR1 SGHRS and CDR2 YFSETQ. For this clonotype: Its antigen is unidentified.

The origin of this receptor is a woman in her thirties in good health. The gene calls are TRBV5-1 and TRBJ2-1; the match to TRBD2 covers 12 bases. Input material: blood. This CDR3 is CASSLELAGGPLYNEQFF. The CDR3 nucleotides are TGCGCCAGCAGCTTGGAACTAGCGGGGGGCCCCCTTTACAATGAGCAGTTCTTC.